This T cell receptor (beta chain) emerged from a study of PD-1 blockade in classical Hodgkin lymphoma. Time point noted: newly diagnosed, previously untreated cHL patient sample. Researchers used magnetic negative selection to pull out pure CD4+ T cells from thawed PBMCs. Repertoires were generated with immunoSEQ multiplex PCR, while TCRdb's copy carries only in-frame clones and drops some. The sample records about 32,000 clones, about 85% being singletons. Trimming cost V 4 bases and J 9 bases, with 17 bases left between them. The CDR3 has 14 residues. Germline CDR1 SGHRS, CDR2 YFSETQ. This chain joins TRBV5-1 and TRBJ2-1, with D perhaps given as TRBD1 or TRBD2 (6 bases each). The source of this sequence is a human donor with classical Hodgkin lymphoma. Material for sequencing was CD4+ T cells from blood. In DNA, the CDR3 is TGCGCCAGCAGCCCAGGGGTCCAGGGAGGTGAGCAGTTCTTC. Protein sequence: CASSPGVQGGEQFF.